Judged by abundance, the clone carrying this T cell receptor beta chain is medium-sized. Its target is not known. None of the patients had undergone any treatment ahead of thyroid surgery. With MiXCR, TCRdb reprocessed the PCR reads. The table has about 6,800 clones, 2.5% to 3.5% seen once; the top ten hold approximately 15%. Germline lookup yields CDR1 SGHDN and CDR2 FVKESK. This CDR3 contains 17 residues. V was shortened by 0 bases and J by 3 bases, with 16 bases between the two germline ends. This sample is part of a study of metastatic and nonmetastatic thyroid tumors. Study overall: For malignant and benign thyroid patients, tumor or nodule tissue and blood were the sources whose repertoires were compared.

Broader study findings: Significantly greater TCR beta diversity was reportedly found in malignant thyroid tumors than in benign nodules (in blood and tumor).

This receptor was obtained from a female donor with papillary thyroid cancer or a benign thyroid nodule (not recorded which). Some clones in this sample may be carry-over from other donors' samples. The rearrangement links TRBV14 to TRBJ2-3; D is tentatively TRBD1 or TRBD2 (6 bases each). Input material: tumor tissue. This chain's CDR3 is CASSQDPGAVSTDTQYF. In DNA, the CDR3 is TGTGCCAGCAGCCAAGATCCGGGGGCAGTATCGACAGATACGCAGTATTTT.